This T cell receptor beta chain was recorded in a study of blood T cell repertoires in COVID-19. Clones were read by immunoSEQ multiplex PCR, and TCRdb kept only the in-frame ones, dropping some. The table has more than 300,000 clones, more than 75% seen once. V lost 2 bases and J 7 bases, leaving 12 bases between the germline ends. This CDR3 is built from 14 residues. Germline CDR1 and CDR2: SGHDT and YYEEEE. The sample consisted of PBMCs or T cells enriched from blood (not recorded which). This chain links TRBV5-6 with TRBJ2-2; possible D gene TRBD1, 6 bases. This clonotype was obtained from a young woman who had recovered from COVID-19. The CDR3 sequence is CASSFPTGYGELFF. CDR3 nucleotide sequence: TGTGCCAGCAGCTTCCCTACAGGGTACGGGGAGCTGTTTTTT.